These 22 T cell receptor beta chains were all obtained from the same sample, sequenced in a study of Ad26.COV2.S vaccination and SARS-CoV-2 variants (dated by TCRdb to the early 2020s). The receptor library was made with the immunoSEQ multiplex PCR assay. TCRdb re-hosts the immuneACCESS table, in-frame sequences only. Its copies lack some clones; in the studies checked, an unresolved V gene accounts for under half of them, and the cause for the rest is not known. Here the sample has 400,000 to 450,000 clones; 80% to 95% occur a single time. The ten largest clones represent more than 9% of the sample. The treatment or condition label of this sample denotes: around 19 received Ad26.COV2.S at low or high dose, single or two shots; 5 received placebo; per-sample allocation not given. Repertoires of vaccine and placebo recipients were sequenced from samples taken on day 63 after the first injection.

The specimen was peripheral blood, collected in a trial of Ad26.COV2.S vaccine versus placebo. Receptors were obtained from a person between 18 and 60 years old who received the Ad26.COV2.S COVID-19 vaccine or a placebo.

The gene calls are TRBV7-6 and TRBJ2-3, with unresolved D. This CDR3 is 14 amino acids long. V was cut by 1 base and J by 2 bases, with 7 bases left in between. CDR1 SGHVS and CDR2 FNYEAQ come from the germline V gene. The DNA of the CDR3 is TGTGCCAGCAGCTTAGGCCTCAACACAGATACGCAGTATTTT. Residues: CASSLGLNTDTQYF.

This chain uses TRBV6-6 with TRBJ2-7, with 13 bases identical to TRBD2. The V gene end was trimmed by 5 bases and the J gene end by 0 bases; junction bases not matched to a gene: 7. Per the germline V gene, CDR1 is MNHNY and CDR2 is SVGAGI (reference sequence). The CDR3 is 17 residues long. The CDR3 coding sequence is TGTGCCAGCAGTCAAACTAGCGGGAGGGTCAGCTCCTACGAGCAGTACTTC. Translation gives CASSQTSGRVSSYEQYF.

The rearrangement joins TRBV27 to TRBJ2-7; D call uncertain. The CDR3 contains 13 residues. Per the germline V gene, CDR1 is MNHEY and CDR2 is SMNVEV (reference sequence). Trimming stripped 8 bases from V and 2 bases from J, with 13 bases between. CDR3 amino acids: CASQSREPYEQYF. The CDR3 DNA follows: TGTGCCAGCCAGAGTAGGGAACCCTACGAGCAGTACTTC.

Turning to this clone: The junction departs from the called germline gene at one end, perhaps through a read error. This chain links TRBV5-4 with TRBJ1-1, with D tentatively TRBD1 (5 bases). CDR1 and CDR2 (germline): SGHNT, YYREEE (reference sequence). The length of the CDR3 is 11 residues. Written as DNA, the CDR3 is TGTGCCAGCACCTTGAGGGGTGAAGCTTTCTTT. This codes for CASTLRGEAFF. Using reference TRBV5-4 and TRBJ1-1 for the parts outside the CDR3, the full variable domain is ETGVTQSPTHLIKTRGQQVTLRCSSQSGHNTVSWYQQALGQGPQFIFQYYREEENGRGNFPPRFSGLQFPNYSSELNVNALELDDSALYLCASTLRGEAFFGQGTRLTVV.

The chain joins TRBV15 to TRBJ1-3, with a tentative D call TRBD1 (5 bases). Trimming took off 2 bases at V and 3 bases at J, with 11 bases between the two ends. The CDR3 runs to 15 residues. Germline V gives CDR1 LNHNV, CDR2 YYDKDF (reference sequence). The CDR3 nucleotides are TGTGCCACCAGCAGACAGCTGCAGGGTGGAAACACCATATATTTT. Its translation: CATSRQLQGGNTIYF.

This chain connects TRBV6-2 or TRBV6-3 to TRBJ2-7; 8 bases line up with TRBD2. The V and J ends lost 0 bases and 0 bases, in that order; junction bases with no gene match: 4. The length of the CDR3 is 16 residues. Germline-derived CDR1 and CDR2 are MNHEY and SVGEGT. CDR3 residues: CASSYSSSGDSYEQYF. The CDR3 bases are TGTGCCAGCAGTTACTCGAGTAGCGGGGACTCCTACGAGCAGTACTTC.

The chain employs TRBV21-1 and TRBJ2-1; the tabulated D call, TRBD2, remains unverified against the DNA. TRBV21-1 is listed as a pseudogene. The length of the CDR3 is 19 residues. For the CDR3, the DNA is TGTGCCAGCAGCAAAACCGGGACTAGCGGGACGAGCTCCTACAATGAGCAGTTCTTC. Translation: CASSKTGTSGTSSYNEQFF.

The chain is built from TRBV5-4 and TRBJ2-1; 8 bases agree with TRBD2. Germline CDR1 is SGHNT and CDR2 is YYREEE (reference sequence). V lost 2 bases and J lost 8; bases outside the gene matches: 9. This CDR3 is built from 15 residues. This chain's CDR3 is CASSFPGLELHEQFF. DNA of the CDR3: TGTGCCAGCAGCTTCCCGGGACTAGAATTGCATGAGCAGTTCTTC.

A single count supports this clone. The chain employs TRBV7-2 and TRBJ1-2, with 10 bases that match TRBD1. The CDR3 contains 16 residues. Germline loops: CDR1 SGHTA, CDR2 FQGNSA. J gave up 7 bases and V 0 bases, and 8 bases lay outside the gene matches. CDR3 sequence (DNA): TGTGCCAGCAGCTTAGCCTTTTCCCGGACAGGGGGTGGCTACACCTTC. Residues: CASSLAFSRTGGGYTF.

CDR3 amino acids: CASSQGALRTEAFF. DNA of the CDR3: TGTGCCAGCAGCCAAGGGGCACTGAGGACTGAAGCTTTCTTT. This sequence joins TRBV3-1 (or the pseudogene TRBV3-2) and TRBJ1-1; D gene unclear. Germline CDR1 and CDR2: LGHDT and YNNKEL (reference sequence). The CDR3 runs to 14 residues. The V gene lost 1 base and the J gene lost 5 bases, with 11 bases spanning the gap.

With respect to this clone: The junction differs from germline at one of its ends, possibly a read error. This chain connects TRBV7-9 to TRBJ2-7, with 9 bases fitting TRBD2. The CDR3 has 15 residues. The V gene's germline CDR1 is SEHNR and CDR2 FQNEAQ (reference sequence). The CDR3 DNA sequence: TGTGCCAGCAGCTTAGTCGGGACTAGCTCCCACGAGCAGTACTTC. Its protein product is CASSLVGTSSHEQYF.

The rearrangement links TRBV5-4 to TRBJ2-5, with 7 bases aligning to TRBD2. The germline V gene encodes CDR1 SGHNT and CDR2 YYREEE (reference sequence). V lost 3 bases, J lost 3 bases, and 5 bases stayed unmatched. The CDR3 is made up of 14 amino acids. DNA of the CDR3: TGTGCCAGCAGCTCGCTAGCGGAGGAAGAGACCCAGTACTTC. The encoded protein is CASSSLAEEETQYF.

The V call is TRBV7-2, the J call TRBJ1-6; D unclear. V was trimmed by 1 base and J by 7 bases, leaving 11 bases between them. Per germline, CDR1 SGHTA and CDR2 FQGNSA. The CDR3 length is 15 residues. In nucleotides, the CDR3 is TGTGCCAGCAGCTTAGGGTTCGACGGGAATTCACCCCTCCACTTT. Translated: CASSLGFDGNSPLHF.

CDR3 sequence (DNA): TGCGCCAGCAGCCAAGTGCTCCTAGCGGGAGAAGGAGAGACCCAGTACTTC. Its protein is CASSQVLLAGEGETQYF. The V and J genes are TRBV4-3 and TRBJ2-5, with TRBD2 matching over 10 bases. Germline values: CDR1 LGHNA, CDR2 YSLEER. The CDR3 loop spans 17 amino acids. The V and J ends lost 1 base and 4 bases, in that order; junction bases with no gene match: 9.

The chain recombines TRBV2 with TRBJ1-1, with D possibly TRBD1 on 5 matching bases. The germline V and J ends were trimmed by 8 bases and 1 base, with 11 bases remaining between them. From germline, CDR1 is SNHLY and CDR2 FYNNEI. This CDR3 is built from 13 residues. CDR3 protein: CASFDSENTEAFF. The CDR3 DNA follows: TGTGCCAGCTTCGACAGTGAGAACACTGAAGCTTTCTTT. Drawing the rest from reference TRBV2 and TRBJ1-1, the complete variable domain is EPEVTQTPSHQVTQMGQEVILRCVPISNHLYFYWYRQILGQKVEFLVSFYNNEISEKSEIFDDQFSVERPDGSNFTLKIRSTKLEDSAMYFCASFDSENTEAFFGQGTRLTVV.

This clone was detected once. The V and J genes are TRBV18 and TRBJ2-5; TRBD2 is a possible D gene (5 bases). V lost 5 bases and J lost 1, with 8 bases in between. The CDR3 runs to 13 residues. CDR1 is KGHSH, CDR2 LQKENI, per germline. The CDR3 here is CASSGGFQETQYF. The CDR3 nucleotides are TGTGCCAGCTCAGGAGGTTTCCAAGAGACCCAGTACTTC.

The rearrangement uses TRBV18 and TRBJ2-7; D is ambiguous. Trimming took off 3 bases at V and 3 bases at J, with 15 bases between the two ends. Germline CDR1 KGHSH, CDR2 LQKENI. The CDR3 totals 15 residues. CDR3 nucleotide sequence: TGTGCCAGCTCACCTCAATTCAGTAACAGCTACGAGCAGTACTTC. Translated, it gives CASSPQFSNSYEQYF.

There are a few counts of this clone. This chain links TRBV5-1 with TRBJ2-7; a weak D match, TRBD2 (6 bases). The CDR3 contains 13 residues. V was pared by 4 bases and J by 6 bases, with 14 bases between. Per germline, CDR1 SGHRS and CDR2 YFSETQ. The CDR3 coding sequence is TGCGCCAGCAGCCGGGGCTGGGACTCCGAGCAGTACTTC. Residues: CASSRGWDSEQYF. Complete variable domain (other parts from reference TRBV5-1 and TRBJ2-7): KAGVTQTPRYLIKTRGQQVTLSCSPISGHRSVSWYQQTPGQGLQFLFEYFSETQRNKGNFPGRFSGRQFSNSRSEMNVSTLELGDSALYLCASSRGWDSEQYFGPGTRLTVT.

The chain joins TRBV20-1 to TRBJ1-5; TRBD1 is a possible D gene (6 bases). This CDR3 region has 19 residues. The V end was cut by 3 bases, the J end by 0 bases, with 24 bases between. Germline V gives CDR1 DFQATT, CDR2 SNEGSKA (reference sequence). For the CDR3, the DNA is TGCAGTGCTAGTAAGCGGGACAACATTATCCCTTATAGCAATCAGCCCCAGCATTTT. Protein: CSASKRDNIIPYSNQPQHF.

The rearrangement joins TRBV4-1 to TRBJ2-7; TRBD2 matches at 10 bases. V was clipped by 2 bases and J by 6 bases; unmatched bases: 4. CDR3 length: 14 residues. Germline-derived CDR1 and CDR2 are MGHRA and YSYEKL. The CDR3 DNA is TGCGCCAGCAGCCAACTAGCGGGAGAACGCGAGCAGTACTTC. As protein: CASSQLAGEREQYF.

This rearrangement joins TRBV5-1 to TRBJ2-5; 9 nucleotides match TRBD1. Trimming took 4 bases from V and 5 from J; bases not matched to a gene: 12. This CDR3 comprises 16 residues. Germline assignment: CDR1 SGHRS and CDR2 YFSETQ. The CDR3 coding sequence is TGCGCCAGCAGCACCCTACCACAGGGGGCAGGGGAGACCCAGTACTTC. This sequence encodes CASSTLPQGAGETQYF.

The V and J genes are TRBV6-6 and TRBJ2-7, with D possibly matching TRBD2 (7 bases). Looked up from germline, CDR1 is MNHNY and CDR2 is SVGAGI (reference sequence). This CDR3 has 11 residues. Trimming stripped 6 bases from V and 6 bases from J, with 9 bases between. DNA for the CDR3: TGTGCCAGCAGCCGGGGGGCCGAGCAGTACTTC. It specifies CASSRGAEQYF.